This T cell receptor (beta chain) derives from a study of blood T cells in healthy people across ages (dated by TCRdb to the mid-2010s). About the investigation overall: In model experiments, template switching captured about one uniquely barcoded TCR beta cDNA molecule for every two T cells. Using deep sequencing normalized with unique cDNA molecular identifiers, the study measured how TCR beta repertoire diversity changes with age. Donors were grouped into four age groups: young (average 16 years), middle-aged (roughly 40), aged (around 60) and long-lived (about 89). Two additional independent replicas of 1 million unique cDNA reads from the same blood draw were analyzed for two donors (one aged 18 to 29 and one aged 80 or older).

What the work shows at the level of the full study, not this receptor alone: Compared with the aged group, more naive CD4+ T cells, fewer expanded clones and increased TCR diversity were shown by the long-lived group, suggesting age selection. Observed TCR beta diversity per million T cells fell roughly linearly with age, and a significant reduction was already apparent by age approximately 40. Conclusive comparison of naive and antigen-experienced compartments was prevented by the profiling of bulk unsorted PBMCs. A strong correlation was found between observed TCR beta diversity and the percentage of naive T cells measured by flow cytometry. Estimates of total diversity from one million sequenced T cells were regarded as lower bounds and underestimates. Because donor CMV infection status was unknown, age-related changes in expanded clonotypes were potentially confounded.

About this clonotype itself: Its antigen target is currently unknown. No base quality values were provided; no much bigger clone lies one nucleotide off.

Germline trimming: 5 bases from V, 4 bases from J; junction bases outside gene matches: 5. The CDR3 runs 14 amino acids, cysteine and phenylalanine included. Only the CDR3 DNA stays, 42 bases, in frame from base 1. The germline V gene supplies CDR1 MNHEY and CDR2 SVGAGI. The 39 donors, aged 6 to 90 years, were systemically healthy Caucasian individuals from Russia. Around 10 milliliters of peripheral blood were drawn from each donor into EDTA-treated Vacutainer tubes. PBMCs were isolated by Ficoll-Paque density-gradient centrifugation, with at least 6 million obtained per sample. Total RNA, at least 6 micrograms per sample, was extracted from PBMCs with Trizol reagent. The percentages of naive CD45RAhigh/CD27high T cells were determined by flow cytometry on a PBMC aliquot from every donor. Receptors were amplified or captured by 5' RACE. Sequencing was carried out with an Illumina HiSeq 2500. The second PCR ran for roughly 7 to 11 cycles and used a J-beta primer mix along with a sample-barcoded 5' primer. Each TCR beta cDNA molecule received a unique molecular identifier from a template-switch 5' adaptor carrying 12 random nucleotides. Each sample yielded at least 2.5 million CDR3-containing paired-end reads. First-strand cDNA was synthesized from all RNA with the Mint cDNA synthesis kit, primed by a TRBC-specific oligonucleotide. All cDNA was treated with uracil-DNA glycosylase and then went through a first 18-cycle PCR with the universal primers M1SS and BC2_uni_R. The published analysis was carried out like this. Normalization of each sample was performed by random selection of 1 million high-quality reads, each carrying a distinct molecular identifier. Instead of being binned into consensus sequences, reads with shared molecular identifiers were discarded. MiTCR, run with a Q25 quality threshold and the strictest error-elimination algorithm, handled CDR3 identification, clonotype clustering and error correction. A nonparametric unseen species model with Euler transformation was used to estimate a lower bound on total TCR beta diversity. TCRdb took the public reads, trimmed them with fastp at Q25, ran MiXCR for clone calling and kept in-frame beta chains. Identical CDR3 proteins give one entry, which carries the most common genes and DNA. The V and J calls follow TCRdb's processing rather than the paper's. The sample table contains 800,000 to 1,300,000 distinct CDR3 sequences; only one count was recorded for approximately 25% of them. The ten largest make up around 0.75% of the sample.

These data are also associated with another study on T cells of mothers and their children. The second publication reports: Nine systemically healthy Caucasian individuals, comprising three mothers and their six children, were included as donors. cDNA synthesis used all of the extracted RNA, with approximately 1.6 ug of RNA in each 15 ul reaction. In the second PCR, the M1S primer added sample barcodes and 2-4 random nucleotides. Each mother yielded over 8 million TCR beta CDR3 reads and each child roughly 3.1 million reads. In both related and unrelated pairs, thymic selection shapes the output of TCR recombination in a similar way, with inherited differences having only a minor effect. Normalized repertoire overlap was always slightly but never significantly higher in related than unrelated mother-child pairs. Persistent microchimeric T cell clones were not detected, at a sensitivity of 95 to 100 clones per million clonotypes. In the study, deep NGS was used to compare the TCR beta repertoires of mothers and children, and features distinguishing related mother-child pairs from unrelated individuals were sought. On average, the children were approximately 11 +/- 4 years old, while the mothers were about 38 +/- 4 years old. After adapters were ligated using NEBNext reagents, the libraries underwent 100+100 nt paired-end sequencing on an Illumina HiSeq 2000. To prevent cross-contamination, the mother and child libraries were prepared one month apart and sequenced in separate runs. For each donor, between about 450,000 and 2,300,000 distinct TCR beta clonotypes were identified. Naive TCR beta clonotypes were estimated from low-frequency clonotypes matched to each donor's FACS-determined naive share, without sorting.

The TCR comes from a girl aged 2 to 9 in good health. The sample consisted of blood. The rearranged chain carries TRBV6-5 and TRBJ2-5, with 9 bases matching TRBD1. The CDR3 region has the sequence CASSGDREGETQYF. The DNA sequence reads TGTGCCAGCAGTGGGGACAGGGAGGGAGAGACCCAGTACTTC.